These 31 T cell receptor beta chains were sequenced from one sample in a study of OX40 agonist ivuxolimab in advanced cancers. Generated by immunoSEQ multiplex PCR, the TCRdb table keeps only in-frame clones and is missing some. In the table there are about 80,000 clones, more than 80% of which are singletons. Here the sequenced sample was CD4+ or CD8+ T cells sorted from blood, taken in a trial of the OX40 agonist ivuxolimab. Every receptor here comes from an adult with an advanced solid tumor such as melanoma, head and neck, liver or kidney cancer.

The gene calls are TRBV7-2 and TRBJ2-7, with D maybe TRBD2 (6 bases). The CDR3 totals 16 residues. The V and J ends lost 0 bases and 0 bases respectively, with 12 bases between them. Germline V lookup: CDR1 SGHTA, CDR2 FQGNSA. DNA for the CDR3: TGTGCCAGCAGCTTAGCGGTGGGCGGGGTCTCCTACGAGCAGTACTTC. This encodes CASSLAVGGVSYEQYF.

V usage is TRBV19 and J usage is TRBJ1-5; 9 bases line up with TRBD1. The trim removed 4 bases at V and 5 bases at J, leaving 3 bases unmatched. Germline V gene lookup returns CDR1 LNHDA and CDR2 SQIVND (reference sequence). The CDR3 consists of 14 residues. The CDR3 region is CASSTGQGHQPQHF. CDR3 nucleotide sequence: TGTGCCAGTAGTACGGGACAGGGCCATCAGCCCCAGCATTTT.

J is TRBJ2-3 and V is TRBV7-2, with D unresolved. The germline gives CDR1 SGHTA, CDR2 FQGNSA. V lost 3 bases, J lost 1 base, and 8 bases lay in between. The CDR3 length is 14 residues. In DNA, the CDR3 is TGTGCCAGCAGCTTCCCCAGCGGCACAGATACGCAGTATTTT. Translating it yields CASSFPSGTDTQYF. Drawing the rest from reference TRBV7-2 and TRBJ2-3, the complete variable domain is GAGVSQSPSNKVTEKGKDVELRCDPISGHTALYWYRQSLGQGLEFLIYFQGNSAPDKSGLPSDRFSAERTGGSVSTLTIQRTQQEDSAVYLCASSFPSGTDTQYFGPGTRLTVL.

V is TRBV7-3 and J is TRBJ2-1; possible D gene TRBD2, 6 bases. This CDR3 comprises 15 residues. CDR1 and CDR2 from the germline V gene are SGHTA and FQGTGA. The V end was cut by 5 bases, the J end by 0 bases, with 11 bases between. CDR3 residues: CASSIGTHSYNEQFF. Here the CDR3 DNA reads TGTGCCAGCAGCATCGGGACTCACTCCTACAATGAGCAGTTCTTC.

This chain uses TRBV28 with TRBJ2-2; possibly TRBD1 for D (6 bases). Between the trimmed V and J ends, which lost 6 bases and 5 bases, there was a span of 19 bases. The length of the CDR3 is 16 residues. Looked up from germline, CDR1 is MDHEN and CDR2 is SYDVKM. The CDR3 sequence is CASSSERPGETGELFF. In DNA form, the CDR3 reads TGTGCCAGCAGCTCCGAGAGGCCAGGGGAAACCGGGGAGCTGTTTTTT.

This CDR3 is CASSLEGTGEKLFF. CDR3 nucleotides: TGTGCCAGCAGCTTAGAGGGGACGGGCGAAAAACTGTTTTTT. J is TRBJ1-4 and V is TRBV4-2, with D perhaps matching TRBD1 (5 bases). There are 14 residues in the CDR3. Germline loops: CDR1 LGHNA, CDR2 YNFKEQ. The V end lost 5 bases, the J end lost 8 bases, and 15 bases lay between the germline ends.

The genes are TRBV19 and TRBJ2-2, with TRBD2 matching over 7 bases. This CDR3 is 14 amino acids long. Trimming removed 3 bases from V and 5 bases from J; junction bases left unmatched: 3. CDR1 and CDR2 (germline): LNHDA, SQIVND (reference sequence). The CDR3 DNA reads TGTGCCAGTAGTATCGGGAGGAGGACCGGGGAGCTGTTTTTT. Its protein is CASSIGRRTGELFF.

This chain links TRBV28 with TRBJ1-1; TRBD1 matches 7 bases. Trimming cost V 3 bases and J 11 bases; bases outside gene matches: 9. CDR1 MDHEN and CDR2 SYDVKM come from the germline V gene. This CDR3 has 13 residues. CDR3 nucleotide sequence: TGTGCCAGCAGTTTCGGGGTAACAGGGGAGGCTTTCTTT. Amino acid sequence: CASSFGVTGEAFF.

The chain combines TRBV18 with TRBJ1-2; 9 nucleotides match TRBD1. This CDR3 has 16 amino acids. Looked up from germline, CDR1 is KGHSH and CDR2 is LQKENI. V trimming: 0 bases; J trimming: 5 bases; junction bases outside the gene matches: 7. In nucleotides, the CDR3 is TGTGCCAGCTCACCACCTTGGGGGACAGGGTCATATGGCTACACCTTC. This sequence encodes CASSPPWGTGSYGYTF.

This clone was counted a single time. This chain connects TRBV7-2 to TRBJ2-1, with 12 bases fitting TRBD2. This CDR3 has 15 residues. Germline V lookup: CDR1 SGHTA, CDR2 FQGNSA. Trimming at V came to 5 bases and at J to 9 bases, leaving 8 bases not matched to a gene. The CDR3, as DNA: TGTGCCAGCAGCCTAAGACTAGCGGGAGTGGGTGAGCAGTTCTTC. Encoded protein: CASSLRLAGVGEQFF.

The chain couples TRBV28 to TRBJ2-2; no firm D call. This CDR3 is built from 12 residues. V was clipped by 6 bases and J by 1 base, with 3 bases between them. The germline V gene has CDR1 MDHEN and CDR2 SYDVKM. In DNA form, the CDR3 reads TGTGCCAGCAGCCAGAACACCGGGGAGCTGTTTTTT. Protein: CASSQNTGELFF.

The CDR3 DNA sequence: TGTGCCAGCAGTTACGGTCGGAGCTCCTACAATGAGCAGTTCTTC. This gives the protein CASSYGRSSYNEQFF. The chain carries TRBV6-5 and TRBJ2-1; D unclear. The CDR3 is 15 amino acids. Germline V gene sequence: CDR1 MNHEY, CDR2 SVGAGI. V lost 2 bases and J lost 0, with 8 bases in between.

The chain is built from TRBV18 and TRBJ2-6; D not resolved. From germline, CDR1 is KGHSH and CDR2 LQKENI. V shed 6 bases and J shed 4 bases, with 10 bases lying between them. The CDR3 totals 14 residues. The CDR3 region has the DNA TGTGCCAGCTCTAAAGGCTCCGGGGCCAACGTCCTGACTTTC. Its translation: CASSKGSGANVLTF.

The chain carries TRBV29-1 and TRBJ2-1; perhaps D is TRBD1 or TRBD2 (5 bases each). The germline V and J ends were trimmed by 4 bases and 10 bases, with 11 bases remaining between them. Germline CDR1 is SQVTM and CDR2 is ANQGSEA. This CDR3 region has 11 residues. This CDR3 reads CSVATWGEQFF. The CDR3, as DNA: TGCAGCGTTGCTACATGGGGGGAGCAGTTCTTC.

This clone showed up just once. The CDR3 here is CASSLDSGSSYEQYF. Written as DNA, the CDR3 is TGTGCCAGCAGCTTAGATTCGGGCTCCTCCTACGAGCAGTACTTC. This chain uses TRBV11-2 with TRBJ2-7, with D unresolved. V gave up 0 bases and J gave up 0 bases, with 9 bases separating them. CDR3 length: 15 residues. Germline V gene data show CDR1 as SGHAT and CDR2 as FQNNGV.

This chain connects TRBV5-6 to TRBJ2-5; the match to TRBD1 covers 7 bases. Germline V lookup: CDR1 SGHDT, CDR2 YYEEEE. This CDR3 has 14 amino acids. V lost 0 bases to trimming and J lost 5 bases; unmatched junction nucleotides: 4. The CDR3 loop reads CASSLGTGSETQYF. In nucleotides, the CDR3 is TGTGCCAGCAGCTTGGGGACAGGTTCGGAGACCCAGTACTTC.

This chain connects TRBV15 to TRBJ2-1, with D unclear. The CDR3 consists of 10 residues. In germline, CDR1 is LNHNV, CDR2 YYDKDF (reference sequence). Trimming stripped 8 bases from V and 5 bases from J, with 4 bases between. The CDR3 sequence: CATGDNEQFF. For the CDR3, the DNA is TGTGCCACCGGCGACAATGAGCAGTTCTTC.

This chain joins TRBV11-3 and TRBJ1-2, with D maybe TRBD1 (5 bases). The CDR3 is 15 amino acids. Germline-derived CDR1 and CDR2 are SGHNT and YENEEA. The ends were cut back, 1 base at V and 5 bases at J, with 14 bases in the middle. The CDR3 spells CASSLAAGLWYGYTF. The CDR3 region has the DNA TGTGCCAGCAGCTTAGCGGCAGGGCTTTGGTATGGCTACACCTTC. The entire variable domain, with the rest obtained from reference TRBV11-3 and TRBJ1-2, is as follows: EAGVVQSPRYKIIEKKQPVAFWCNPISGHNTLYWYLQNLGQGPELLIRYENEEAVDDSQLPKDRFSAERLKGVDSTLKIQPAELGDSAVYLCASSLAAGLWYGYTFGSGTRLTVV.

This chain uses TRBV21-1 with TRBJ2-7; whether TRBD2, the table's D call, matches the DNA was not checked. TRBV21-1 is a recognized pseudogene. CDR3 length: 20 amino acids. CDR3 protein: CASSKRGGLAQRQGLHEQYF. Written as DNA, the CDR3 is TGTGCCAGCAGCAAAAGGGGGGGGCTAGCCCAGCGGCAGGGCCTCCACGAGCAGTACTTC.

The chain carries TRBV5-1 and TRBJ2-5, with 7 positions matching TRBD1. CDR3 length: 15 amino acids. Per the germline V gene, CDR1 is SGHRS and CDR2 is YFSETQ. Unmatched junction bases numbered 9, after V lost 0 bases and J lost 7 bases. The CDR3 DNA follows: TGCGCCAGCAGCTTGGATAGGGGGCTCGGTAGGACCCAGTACTTC. Its protein is CASSLDRGLGRTQYF.

V gene TRBV29-1 combines with J gene TRBJ1-1, with 9 positions matching TRBD1. The trim removed 6 bases at V and 3 bases at J, leaving 5 bases unmatched. Germline CDR1 SQVTM, CDR2 ANQGSEA. This CDR3 has 13 residues. CDR3 sequence reads: CSVTGTGHTEAFF. In DNA form, the CDR3 reads TGCAGCGTGACCGGGACAGGGCACACTGAAGCTTTCTTT.

The chain combines TRBV7-9 with TRBJ1-2; possibly TRBD1 for D (6 bases). The germline V and J ends were trimmed by 1 base and 5 bases, with 8 bases remaining between them. The CDR3 loop spans 13 amino acids. Looked up from germline, CDR1 is SEHNR and CDR2 is FQNEAQ (reference sequence). The CDR3 here is CASSLGTEYGYTF. CDR3 nucleotide sequence: TGTGCCAGCAGCTTAGGGACAGAGTATGGCTACACCTTC.

The gene calls are TRBV15 and TRBJ2-1, with 7 positions matching TRBD2. The CDR3 runs 14 residues. CDR1 is LNHNV, CDR2 YYDKDF, per germline (reference sequence). The J segment lost 6 bases and the V segment lost 2 bases, leaving 4 bases of the junction unmatched. The CDR3 sequence is CATSRRDYLNEQFF. CDR3 coding DNA: TGTGCCACCAGCAGAAGGGACTACCTCAATGAGCAGTTCTTC.

The J gene is TRBJ2-5, the V gene TRBV4-2; D might be TRBD1 (6 bases). The V end lost 4 bases, the J end lost 3 bases, and 6 bases lay between the germline ends. The length of the CDR3 is 12 residues. Germline-derived CDR1 and CDR2 are LGHNA and YNFKEQ. The CDR3 DNA is TGTGCCAGCAGCCGGACAGAAGAGACCCAGTACTTC. Its translation: CASSRTEETQYF.

This chain links TRBV20-1 with TRBJ2-1; D might be TRBD1 or TRBD2, each matching 5 bases. The CDR3 is 10 residues long. Per the germline V gene, CDR1 is DFQATT and CDR2 is SNEGSKA (reference sequence). The V and J ends lost 5 bases and 12 bases respectively, with 11 bases between them. The CDR3 nucleotides are TGCAGTGCTTGGGGGAGACTGCAGTTCTTC. Encoded protein: CSAWGRLQFF.

The chain links TRBV18 to TRBJ2-1, with 7 nucleotides matching TRBD1. CDR1 KGHSH and CDR2 LQKENI come from the germline V gene. Trimming at V came to 4 bases and at J to 0 bases, leaving 12 bases not matched to a gene. This CDR3 has 18 residues. DNA of the CDR3: TGTGCCAGCTCACACACGACAGGGTTGGCCAGCTCCTACAATGAGCAGTTCTTC. Translated, it gives CASSHTTGLASSYNEQFF. Full variable domain (outside the CDR3, taken from reference TRBV18 and TRBJ2-1): NAGVMQNPRHLVRRRGQEARLRCSPMKGHSHVYWYRQLPEEGLKFMVYLQKENIIDESGMPKERFSAEFPKEGPSILRIQQVVRGDSAAYFCASSHTTGLASSYNEQFFGPGTRLTVL.

In nucleotides, the CDR3 is TGTGCCAGCAGCTCCCTCGGGGGAGAGACCCAGTACTTC. Its translation: CASSSLGGETQYF. The chain links TRBV7-3 to TRBJ2-5; D is perhaps TRBD2 (6 bases). CDR1 is SGHTA, CDR2 FQGTGA, per germline. This CDR3 region has 13 residues. The ends were cut back, 4 bases at V and 4 bases at J, with 10 bases in the middle.

This clone was counted once. This chain joins TRBV5-4 and TRBJ2-1; 9 nucleotides match TRBD2. V lost 4 bases and J lost 0; bases outside the gene matches: 5. The CDR3 has 16 residues. CDR1 and CDR2 (germline): SGHNT, YYREEE (reference sequence). CDR3 bases: TGTGCCAGCAGCATTAGCGGGAGATCCTCCTACAATGAGCAGTTCTTC. Protein: CASSISGRSSYNEQFF.

V usage is TRBV2 and J usage is TRBJ2-2; the match to TRBD2 covers 9 bases. Per the germline V gene, CDR1 is SNHLY and CDR2 is FYNNEI. This CDR3 region has 16 residues. With 4 bases clipped from V and 4 bases from J, the junction kept 7 bases outside the gene matches. CDR3 region: CASSVSSGTGTGELFF. In DNA, the CDR3 is TGTGCCAGCAGTGTATCTAGCGGGACGGGCACCGGGGAGCTGTTTTTT.

This clone was recorded once. The gene calls are TRBV7-3 and TRBJ2-2; perhaps TRBD2 as D (5 bases). CDR3 size: 17 residues. CDR1 SGHTA and CDR2 FQGTGA come from the germline V gene. V was pared by 0 bases and J by 6 bases, with 17 bases between. The CDR3 reads CASSLTRERVGSGELFF. The CDR3 DNA is TGTGCCAGCAGCTTAACCCGGGAAAGGGTTGGATCCGGGGAGCTGTTTTTT.

This chain connects TRBV29-1 to TRBJ2-5; D remains ambiguous. Trimming left V 6 bases short and J 1 base short, with 9 bases between. This CDR3 contains 12 residues. Germline CDR1 SQVTM, CDR2 ANQGSEA. CDR3 sequence reads: CSVGWSQETQYF. The CDR3 DNA reads TGCAGCGTGGGGTGGAGCCAAGAGACCCAGTACTTC.